This passage covers 6 T cell receptor beta chains from one sample sequenced in a study of T cell repertoires in cytomegalovirus infection. From the reads, TCRdb called clonotypes with MiXCR, one entry per CDR3 protein. The sample contains about 700,000 distinct CDR3 sequences, 30% to 35% of which appear only once. The antigens for these receptors are not known. The sequenced sample was cultured PBMCs, obtained from culture after CMV antigen stimulation. These receptors originate from a human donor in good health (CMV status not recorded). Some clones in this sample may be carry-over from other donors' samples.

This clonotype turned up a few times. The V gene is TRBV5-4, the J gene TRBJ1-2; D gene ambiguous. The V gene's germline CDR1 is SGHNT and CDR2 YYREEE (reference sequence). CDR3 length: 14 amino acids. V lost 0 bases, J lost 6 bases, and 12 bases lay in between. CDR3 coding DNA: TGTGCCAGCAGCTTGGACCCCGGGCCAGATGGCTACACCTTC. This gives the protein CASSLDPGPDGYTF.

The CDR3 region is CASETAGGNTDTQYF. CDR3 bases: TGTGCCAGCGAAACCGCGGGGGGCAACACAGATACGCAGTATTTT. The V and J genes are TRBV2 and TRBJ2-3; 8 positions match TRBD2. The germline V gene has CDR1 SNHLY and CDR2 FYNNEI. V shed 8 bases, J shed 2 bases, and the junction held 9 bases outside the gene matches. This CDR3 has 15 amino acids.

There are many counts of this clonotype. The V call is TRBV7-2, the J call TRBJ2-1; possible D gene TRBD1, 6 bases. The CDR3 totals 15 residues. Germline-derived CDR1 and CDR2 are SGHTA and FQGNSA. V was clipped by 3 bases and J by 1 base, with 10 bases between them. CDR3: CASSFNRESYNEQFF. The CDR3 DNA reads as TGTGCCAGCAGCTTCAACAGGGAGTCCTACAATGAGCAGTTCTTC. Combining the CDR3 with reference TRBV7-2 and TRBJ2-1 gives the whole variable domain GAGVSQSPSNKVTEKGKDVELRCDPISGHTALYWYRQSLGQGLEFLIYFQGNSAPDKSGLPSDRFSAERTGGSVSTLTIQRTQQEDSAVYLCASSFNRESYNEQFFGPGTRLTVL.

This sequence joins TRBV3-1 and TRBJ1-5; D gene uncertain. This CDR3 is built from 13 residues. V lost 4 bases and J lost 3, with 7 bases in between. Germline values: CDR1 LGHDT, CDR2 YNNKEL (reference sequence). The DNA of the CDR3 is TGTGCCAGCAGCCCCATGAACAATCAGCCCCAGCATTTT. Its translation: CASSPMNNQPQHF.

V is TRBV9 and J is TRBJ1-1; D remains unclear. The CDR3 runs to 13 residues. Germline lookup yields CDR1 SGDLS and CDR2 YYNGEE. The V and J ends lost 1 base and 4 bases respectively, with 8 bases between them. The CDR3 region has the DNA TGTGCCAGCAGCGTACTGTGGGGCACTGAAGCTTTCTTT. Translating it yields CASSVLWGTEAFF. Complete variable domain (other parts from reference TRBV9 and TRBJ1-1): DSGVTQTPKHLITATGQRVTLRCSPRSGDLSVYWYQQSLDQGLQFLIQYYNGEERAKGNILERFSAQQFPDLHSELNLSSLELGDSALYFCASSVLWGTEAFFGQGTRLTVV.

The chain has TRBV20-1 and TRBJ2-7; D is perhaps TRBD2 (5 bases). Germline-derived CDR1 and CDR2 are DFQATT and SNEGSKA (reference sequence). The CDR3 loop spans 14 amino acids. The V end was cut by 6 bases, the J end by 3 bases, with 18 bases between. The CDR3 sequence: CSAKREDGSYEQYF. The CDR3 DNA follows: TGCAGTGCGAAACGAGAGGATGGGAGCTACGAGCAGTACTTC.